This entry features one T cell receptor (beta chain) sequence. This CDR3 comprises 15 residues. Germline V gives CDR1 GTSNPN, CDR2 SVGIG (reference sequence). The J segment lost 5 bases and the V segment lost 1 base, leaving 10 bases of the junction unmatched. The sample originates from a study of blood T cell repertoires in COVID-19. Source study methods: Reference gene primer amplification in the assay estimated nucleated cell counts. Profiled with immunoSEQ multiplex PCR; TCRdb holds only in-frame clones, not every one. V and J calls plus clone size are reproduced from that table; the DNA served to infer D and trimming. The table includes roughly 200,000 clones, 70% to 90% detected once.

The rearrangement uses TRBV30 and TRBJ2-5, with 7 bases matching TRBD2. Sequencing input: peripheral blood. The receptor comes from a woman between 50 and 59 years old with COVID-19, enrolled during active disease. CDR3 bases: TGTGCCTGGAGTGACCTCCGGGGAGCGGGGGAGACCCAGTACTTC. The encoded protein is CAWSDLRGAGETQYF. Filled out from reference TRBV30 and TRBJ2-5, the complete variable domain reads SQTIHQWPATLVQPVGSPLSLECTVEGTSNPNLYWYRQAAGRGLQLLFYSVGIGQISSEVPQNLSASRPQDRQFILSSKKLLLSDSGFYLCAWSDLRGAGETQYFGPGTRLLVL.